Listed below are T cell receptor beta chains from one sample, sequenced in a study of blood T cell repertoires in COVID-19. Some clones are missing from TCRdb's copy, which holds only in-frame ones; the method was immunoSEQ multiplex PCR. The sample includes under 450,000 clones, about four fifths seen only once; the top ten take over 4.5%. The source material was PBMCs or T cells enriched from blood (not recorded which). The receptors were gathered from a woman in her 50s who had recovered from COVID-19. Both conserved end residues are part of each CDR3. A D gene is named only where the DNA matches it firmly. Clone size, where shown, is once, few, many, or a class for clones that have expanded.

NA,TRBV5-1,NA,TRBJ2-7,CATALFDSSYEQYF,TGCGCCACCGCCCTTTTCGATAGCTCCTACGAGCAGTACTTC
NA,TRBV7-9,TRBD2,TRBJ2-1,CASSSREIAGGSSYNEQFF,TGTGCCAGCAGCTCCAGGGAGATAGCGGGAGGGAGCTCCTACAATGAGCAGTTCTTC
NA,TRBV9,NA,TRBJ2-3,CASSVAGGPSTDTQYF,TGTGCCAGCAGCGTGGCAGGTGGGCCCAGCACAGATACGCAGTATTTT
NA,TRBV19,TRBD2,TRBJ2-2,CASSTGLAANTGELFF,TGTGCCAGTAGTACCGGGCTAGCGGCGAACACCGGGGAGCTGTTTTTT
NA,TRBV7-9,NA,TRBJ1-1,CASSLAAGSGTEAFF,TGTGCCAGCAGCTTAGCGGCCGGGTCGGGCACTGAAGCTTTCTTT
NA,TRBV6-5,NA,TRBJ1-2,CASSYDDSSGYTF,TGTGCCAGCAGTTATGACGACAGCTCTGGCTACACCTTC
NA,TRBV5-1,NA,TRBJ2-2,CASSLAIREGGELFF,TGCGCCAGCAGCTTGGCAATACGGGAAGGCGGGGAGCTGTTTTTT
NA,TRBV6-1,NA,TRBJ1-4,CASSEPGGNTEKLFF,TGTGCCAGCAGTGAGCCGGGAGGGAATACTGAAAAACTGTTTTTT
NA,TRBV5-1,TRBD1,TRBJ1-5,CASSLGGQGGQPQHF,TGCGCCAGCAGCTTGGGTGGACAGGGAGGGCAGCCCCAGCATTTT
NA,TRBV10-3,TRBD2,TRBJ2-1,CATSGGPVYNEQFF,TGTGCCACCTCGGGGGGGCCTGTTTACAATGAGCAGTTCTTC
once,TRBV20-1,TRBD1,TRBJ1-4,CSASYKGARINEKLFF,TGCAGTGCTAGTTATAAGGGGGCGCGGATTAATGAAAAACTGTTTTTT
once,TRBV7-7,TRBD1,TRBJ2-2,CASSQRQGRFAGELFF,TGTGCTAGCAGCCAAAGACAGGGGAGGTTTGCCGGGGAGCTGTTTTTT
NA,TRBV6-5,NA,TRBJ2-3,CASSYVTDTQYF,TGTGCCAGCAGTTACGTAACAGATACGCAGTATTTT
NA,TRBV4-2,TRBD2,TRBJ2-5,CASSQVLAGGPRETQYF,TGTGCCAGCAGCCAAGTTCTAGCGGGAGGGCCGCGTGAGACCCAGTACTTC
NA,TRBV3-1/TRBV3-2,TRBD1,TRBJ2-2,CASSRRQGTGELFF,TGTGCCAGCAGCCGCCGACAGGGGACCGGGGAGCTGTTTTTT
NA,TRBV6-4,NA,TRBJ1-6,CASILSKSSYNSPLHF,TGTGCCAGCATCCTTAGCAAGAGCTCCTATAATTCACCCCTCCACTTT
NA,TRBV30,TRBD1,TRBJ2-3,CAWTWGTGGGTDTQYF,TGTGCCTGGACGTGGGGGACAGGGGGAGGCACAGATACGCAGTATTTT
NA,TRBV19,NA,TRBJ1-1,CASSQGRNTEAFF,TGTGCCAGTAGTCAAGGGAGGAACACTGAAGCTTTCTTT
once,TRBV4-3,NA,TRBJ2-3,CASSQDGGGTDTQYF,TGCGCCAGCAGCCAAGACGGGGGTGGCACAGATACGCAGTATTTT
NA,TRBV5-1,NA,TRBJ1-6,CASSRTRDSPLHF,TGCGCCAGCAGTCGAACTAGGGATTCACCCCTCCACTTT
NA,TRBV5-4,TRBD2,TRBJ2-3,CASSPGGGGTDTQYF,TGTGCCAGCAGCCCGGGGGGAGGCGGCACAGATACGCAGTATTTT
few,TRBV6-2/TRBV6-3,NA,TRBJ1-6,CASSYLNRASGSPLHF,TGTGCCAGCAGTTACCTGAACCGGGCCAGCGGTTCACCCCTCCACTTT
few,TRBV2,NA,TRBJ2-1,CASMWANEQFF,TGTGCCAGCATGTGGGCTAATGAGCAGTTCTTC
NA,TRBV19,NA,TRBJ2-5,CASSWGLGLETQYF,TGTGCCAGTAGTTGGGGTTTGGGGCTAGAGACCCAGTACTTC
NA,TRBV29-1,NA,TRBJ2-7,CSVAKLAKGYEQYF,TGCAGCGTTGCAAAGCTAGCAAAGGGATACGAGCAGTACTTC